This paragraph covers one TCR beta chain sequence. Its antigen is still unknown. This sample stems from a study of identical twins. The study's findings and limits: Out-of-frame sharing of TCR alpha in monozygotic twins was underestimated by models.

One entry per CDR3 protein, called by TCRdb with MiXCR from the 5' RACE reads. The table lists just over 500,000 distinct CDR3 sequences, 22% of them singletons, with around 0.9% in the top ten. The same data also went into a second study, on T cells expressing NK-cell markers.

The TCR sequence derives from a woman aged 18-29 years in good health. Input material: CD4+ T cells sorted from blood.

CDR3 sequence (DNA): TGTGCCAGCAGTACCCGACTAGCGCCAGATACGCAGTATTTT. Its protein is CASSTRLAPDTQYF. J is TRBJ2-3 and V is TRBV9; 8 positions agree with TRBD2. The CDR3 has 14 residues. In germline, CDR1 is SGDLS, CDR2 YYNGEE. V trimming: 5 bases; J trimming: 4 bases; junction bases outside the gene matches: 6.